This TCR beta chain derives from a study of graft-versus-host responses after intestinal transplantation. Study details: All recipients got anti-thymocyte globulin induction, then tacrolimus and steroids for 3 to 4 years. Study conclusions and caveats: Allografts of one patient group, those with graft-donor T cell macrochimerism, had high graft-versus-host to host-versus-graft clonal ratios.

Data came from immunoSEQ multiplex PCR; TCRdb stores just in-frame clones and leaves some out. The sample yields about 90,000 clones, roughly nine tenths seen once. After removal of 0 bases from V and 3 bases from J, the junction contained 5 bases not matched to a gene. Germline-derived CDR1 and CDR2 are LGHNA and YNFKEQ. The CDR3 sequence is 16 residues long. Concerning this clone: Its antigen is not identified.

The J gene is TRBJ2-7, the V gene TRBV4-2; 10 bases line up with TRBD2. The clonotype comes from a human donor who was the organ donor for an intestinal transplant. The source was unstimulated CD4+ T cells sorted from spleen or lymph node cells, collected before transplant. CDR3 protein: CASSQDVLAGDYEQYF. Here the CDR3 DNA reads TGTGCCAGCAGCCAAGATGTTCTAGCGGGAGACTACGAGCAGTACTTC.